This T cell receptor (beta chain) is from a study of human T cells and chemical hapten exposure. TCRdb re-analysed the RACE reads in MiXCR, keeping a single row per CDR3 protein. This sample has some 100,000 distinct CDR3 sequences, with about a tenth found just once. Regarding time point: patch test 2, 6 weeks after DPC sensitization. This sample's treatment: therapeutic diphenylcyclopropenone sensitization with weekly scalp DPC. This clonotype turned up a few times. This CDR3 comprises 13 residues. V was trimmed by 4 bases and J by 9 bases, leaving 13 bases between them. CDR1 is MNHEY, CDR2 SVGEGT, per germline.

The chain employs TRBV6-2 or TRBV6-3 and TRBJ2-1; weak D call: TRBD1 (7 bases). Specimen: whole blood, collected in connection with sensitization to the hapten diphenylcyclopropenone (DPC). The TCR comes from a woman in her thirties or forties with alopecia areata. Some clones in this sample may be carry-over from other donors' samples. CDR3 sequence reads: CASSWSQGGEQFF. In nucleotides, the CDR3 is TGTGCCAGCAGTTGGTCCCAGGGGGGTGAGCAGTTCTTC.